What follows are 8 T cell receptor beta chains derived from one specimen sequenced in a study of blood T cell repertoires in COVID-19 (TCRdb year 2020). The library relied on the immunoSEQ multiplex PCR assay. TCRdb provides this immuneACCESS table in a form limited to in-frame rearrangements. Some clones are lacking; in checked studies, under half of them reflect an unresolved V gene, and why the rest are absent is not known. In all, the sample holds over 150,000 clones, and 80% to 90% of those were seen once. The ten largest clones take up roughly 20% of the sample. Sequences were obtained from peripheral blood. The receptor source for this set is a woman in her sixties or seventies who had recovered from COVID-19.

The chain is built from TRBV30 and TRBJ1-2; a weak D match, TRBD1 (6 bases). Per germline, CDR1 GTSNPN and CDR2 SVGIG (reference sequence). V lost 3 bases and J lost 7, with 15 bases in between. The CDR3 has 13 residues. CDR3 protein: CAWSLRTESGYTF. The CDR3 DNA sequence: TGTGCCTGGAGCCTCCGGACAGAGTCTGGCTACACCTTC. The full variable domain, completed using reference TRBV30 and TRBJ1-2, is SQTIHQWPATLVQPVGSPLSLECTVEGTSNPNLYWYRQAAGRGLQLLFYSVGIGQISSEVPQNLSASRPQDRQFILSSKKLLLSDSGFYLCAWSLRTESGYTFGSGTRLTVV.

The chain carries TRBV10-2 and TRBJ2-3; D is unresolved. The germline gives CDR1 WSHSY, CDR2 SAAADI. This CDR3 spans 12 amino acids. Trimming cost V 10 bases and J 0 bases, with 8 bases left between them. CDR3 residues: CATQASTDTQYF. The DNA of the CDR3 is TGCGCCACCCAAGCTAGCACAGATACGCAGTATTTT.

The rearrangement joins TRBV27 to TRBJ2-1; TRBD2 matches at 8 bases. Trimming took 2 bases from V and 4 from J; bases not matched to a gene: 10. Looked up from germline, CDR1 is MNHEY and CDR2 is SMNVEV (reference sequence). The CDR3 consists of 17 residues. CDR3 region: CASSLGGAAGVYNEQFF. DNA for the CDR3: TGTGCCAGCAGTTTAGGTGGGGCAGCGGGAGTGTACAATGAGCAGTTCTTC.

The V call is TRBV5-1, the J call TRBJ2-2; D is undetermined. Trimming took off 6 bases at V and 2 bases at J, with 17 bases between the two ends. The CDR3 runs 16 residues. The germline V gene has CDR1 SGHRS and CDR2 YFSETQ. The CDR3 DNA reads as TGCGCCAGCACCGCCCCCGAGACAAAAAACACCGGGGAGCTGTTTTTT. Its protein is CASTAPETKNTGELFF.

The genes are TRBV5-8 and TRBJ1-5; D remains unclear. Germline V lookup: CDR1 SGHTS, CDR2 YDEGEE. V lost 0 bases, J lost 1 base, and 8 bases lay in between. The CDR3 is 15 amino acids. CDR3 sequence (DNA): TGTGCCAGCAGCTTGGGTAGTTGGAGCAATCAGCCCCAGCATTTT. Its protein is CASSLGSWSNQPQHF.

The chain recombines TRBV7-3 with TRBJ2-1; D unresolved. Trimming took off 8 bases at V and 5 bases at J, with 7 bases between the two ends. Germline lookup yields CDR1 SGHTA and CDR2 FQGTGA. This CDR3 has 11 residues. For the CDR3, the DNA is TGTGCCAGCGCCCGGGACAATGAGCAGTTCTTC. It encodes CASARDNEQFF.

CDR3 protein: CATSRDLPDRGQGTQYF. DNA of the CDR3: TGTGCCACCAGCAGAGATCTTCCCGACAGGGGGCAGGGGACCCAGTACTTC. This sequence joins TRBV15 and TRBJ2-5, with 10 bases aligning to TRBD1. The CDR3 loop spans 17 amino acids. After removal of 0 bases from V and 7 bases from J, the junction contained 11 bases not matched to a gene. Germline loops: CDR1 LNHNV, CDR2 YYDKDF (reference sequence). The variable domain in full, with the rest retrieved from reference TRBV15 and TRBJ2-5, is DAMVIQNPRYQVTQFGKPVTLSCSQTLNHNVMYWYQQKSSQAPKLLFHYYDKDFNNEADTPDNFQSRRPNTSFCFLDIRSPGLGDTAMYLCATSRDLPDRGQGTQYFGPGTRLLVL.

The rearrangement joins TRBV10-1 to TRBJ1-2; tentative D call: TRBD1 (5 bases). This CDR3 is built from 14 residues. In germline, CDR1 is WNHNN, CDR2 SYGVQD (reference sequence). The germline V and J ends were trimmed by 6 bases and 4 bases, with 15 bases remaining between them. CDR3 sequence reads: CASRHQGVVYGYTF. The CDR3 nucleotides read TGCGCCAGCAGACACCAGGGTGTTGTCTATGGCTACACCTTC.